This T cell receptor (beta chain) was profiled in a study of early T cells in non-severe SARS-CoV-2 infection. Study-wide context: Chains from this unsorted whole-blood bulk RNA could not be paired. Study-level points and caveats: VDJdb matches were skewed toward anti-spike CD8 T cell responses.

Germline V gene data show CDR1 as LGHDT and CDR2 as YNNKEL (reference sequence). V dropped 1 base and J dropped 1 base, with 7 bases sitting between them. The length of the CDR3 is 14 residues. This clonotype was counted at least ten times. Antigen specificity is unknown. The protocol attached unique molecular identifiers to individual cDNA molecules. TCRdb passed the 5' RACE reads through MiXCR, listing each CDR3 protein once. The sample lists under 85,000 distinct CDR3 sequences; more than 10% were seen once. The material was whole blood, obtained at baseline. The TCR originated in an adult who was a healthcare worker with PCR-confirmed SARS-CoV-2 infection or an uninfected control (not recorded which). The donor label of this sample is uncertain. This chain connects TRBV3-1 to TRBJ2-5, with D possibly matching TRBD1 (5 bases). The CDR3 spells CASSQAQGQETQYF. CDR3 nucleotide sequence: TGTGCCAGCAGCCAAGCCCAGGGCCAAGAGACCCAGTACTTC.